Presented here are 4 T cell receptor beta chains from one specimen sequenced in a study of Ad26.COV2.S vaccination and SARS-CoV-2 variants. Treatment of the sample: around 19 received Ad26.COV2.S at low or high dose, single or two shots; about 5 received placebo; per-sample allocation not given. Repertoires come from day 63 after the first vaccine or placebo injection. The data were produced by immunoSEQ multiplex PCR, yet TCRdb's version contains in-frame clones alone and is incomplete. This table has over 450,000 clones, around 89% appearing once. The starting material was peripheral blood, obtained in a trial of Ad26.COV2.S vaccine versus placebo. These receptors were obtained from a person aged 18-65 years who received the Ad26.COV2.S COVID-19 vaccine or a placebo.

A single count supports this clone. The CDR3: CASRKDRATGAFF. Written as DNA, the CDR3 is TGTGCCAGTAGAAAGGACAGGGCGACGGGAGCTTTCTTT. The chain couples TRBV19 to TRBJ1-1, with 8 bases fitting TRBD1. V shed 6 bases and J 10 bases; nucleotides not matched to a gene: 10. The CDR3 spans 13 residues. The germline gives CDR1 LNHDA, CDR2 SQIVND (reference sequence).

This clone showed up just once. This sequence joins TRBV5-3 and TRBJ1-1; a weak D match, TRBD1 (6 bases). TRBV5-3 is reported as an ORF; its role is uncertain. V lost 2 bases to trimming and J lost 1 base, with 15 bases between them. This CDR3 region has 16 residues. The CDR3 reads CARSFGRGLPNTEAFF. CDR3 sequence (DNA): TGTGCCAGAAGCTTTGGCAGGGGCCTACCGAACACTGAAGCTTTCTTT.

With regard to this clone: Other DNA sequences in this sample translate to the same CDR3. The CDR3, as DNA: TGCAGCGTTGACAGCCTCTATGGCTACACCTTC. Encoded protein: CSVDSLYGYTF. V and J are TRBV29-1 and TRBJ1-2; D is ambiguous. V lost 3 bases to trimming and J lost 4 bases, with 6 bases between them. The CDR3 runs 11 residues. CDR1 and CDR2 (germline): SQVTM, ANQGSEA.

The chain couples TRBV7-8 to TRBJ2-7, with TRBD1 identical over 8 bases. This CDR3 contains 15 residues. Germline-derived CDR1 and CDR2 are SGHVS and FQNEAQ. The ends lost 0 bases at V and 1 base at J; junction bases unmatched: 2. The CDR3 bases are TGTGCCAGCAGCTTAGCGGGGGACAGGTCCTACGAGCAGTACTTC. Translation: CASSLAGDRSYEQYF. Full variable domain (rest looked up from reference TRBV7-8 and TRBJ2-7): GAGVSQSPRYKVAKRGQDVALRCDPISGHVSLFWYQQALGQGPEFLTYFQNEAQLDKSGLPSDRFFAERPEGSVSTLKIQRTQQEDSAVYLCASSLAGDRSYEQYFGPGTRLTVT.